This T cell receptor beta chain stems from a study of cytomegalovirus exposure and HLA in healthy donors. This table comes from immunoSEQ multiplex PCR, and its TCRdb copy is limited to in-frame clones, with some not included. The sample lists about 82,000 clones, 85% to 95% occurring once. CDR1 and CDR2 from the germline V gene are MNHEY and SMNVEV (reference sequence). The length of the CDR3 is 15 residues. Losses at the gene ends were 5 bases for V and 4 bases for J; bases not matched to a gene: 9. In regard to this clone: The sample has other DNA sequences that encode this CDR3 too.

The rearrangement links TRBV27 to TRBJ1-1, with 8 nucleotides matching TRBD1. This clonotype originated in a woman aged 18-29 years in good health and CMV-seronegative. Sequenced material: PBMCs. CDR3 residues: CASSPDRGFVTEAFF. DNA of the CDR3: TGTGCCAGCAGTCCCGACAGGGGCTTCGTCACTGAAGCTTTCTTT.